The 14 T cell receptor beta chains below were found in one sample sequenced in a study of blood T cells in healthy people across ages. Through a sample-barcoded 5' primer and a J-beta primer mix, a second PCR was run for roughly 7 to 11 cycles. TCRdb called the 5' RACE reads again in MiXCR, with one record for every CDR3 protein. Of approximately 1.5 million distinct CDR3 sequences in the sample, 42% were seen once. The sequenced sample consisted of blood. The receptor source for this set is a woman between 18 and 29 years old in good health.

This clonotype was observed a few times. The chain joins TRBV9 to TRBJ2-5; TRBD2 matches 10 bases. With V trimmed by 3 bases and J by 1 base, 3 bases remained unmatched. The CDR3 has 15 amino acids. CDR1 is SGDLS, CDR2 YYNGEE, per germline. CDR3 nucleotides: TGTGCCAGCAGCGCCGGGACTAGCGCCCAAGAGACCCAGTACTTC. It yields the protein CASSAGTSAQETQYF.

About this clonotype itself: A much larger clone sits a single nucleotide away, making a read error possible. V usage is TRBV2 and J usage is TRBJ2-3; D unresolved. This CDR3 region has 11 residues. Germline-derived CDR1 and CDR2 are SNHLY and FYNNEI. V gave up 4 bases and J gave up 5 bases, with 4 bases separating them. CDR3 sequence (DNA): TGTGCCAGCAGTGCGGAAGATACGCAGTATTTT. It specifies CASSAEDTQYF.

The CDR3: CASSYIGSSYNSPLHF. As DNA, the CDR3 is TGTGCCAGCAGTTATATCGGGAGCTCCTATAATTCACCCCTCCACTTT. The V call is TRBV27, the J call TRBJ1-6; no reliable D call. Per the germline V gene, CDR1 is MNHEY and CDR2 is SMNVEV (reference sequence). CDR3 length equals 16 residues. V lost 4 bases and J 0 bases, leaving 10 bases between the germline ends.

The chain uses TRBV4-3 and TRBJ2-1, with 11 bases that match TRBD2. The trim removed 3 bases at V and 6 bases at J, leaving 7 bases unmatched. Germline loops: CDR1 LGHNA, CDR2 YSLEER. This CDR3 spans 16 amino acids. The CDR3 sequence: CASSHALAGGSNEQFF. CDR3 DNA: TGCGCCAGCAGCCACGCGCTAGCGGGAGGTTCCAATGAGCAGTTCTTC.

The genes are TRBV15 and TRBJ2-3, with D unclear. Per germline, CDR1 LNHNV and CDR2 YYDKDF (reference sequence). The V end was cut by 0 bases, the J end by 5 bases, with 6 bases between. The CDR3 totals 13 residues. CDR3 coding DNA: TGTGCCACCAGCAGAGATTGGATAGATACGCAGTATTTT. This translates into CATSRDWIDTQYF. Looking up the rest from reference TRBV15 and TRBJ2-3 gives the full variable domain: DAMVIQNPRYQVTQFGKPVTLSCSQTLNHNVMYWYQQKSSQAPKLLFHYYDKDFNNEADTPDNFQSRRPNTSFCFLDIRSPGLGDTAMYLCATSRDWIDTQYFGPGTRLTVL.

The chain combines TRBV27 with TRBJ1-1, with D perhaps matching TRBD1 (5 bases). The V gene's germline CDR1 is MNHEY and CDR2 SMNVEV (reference sequence). V lost 6 bases and J 2 bases, leaving 13 bases between the germline ends. The CDR3 has 14 amino acids. CDR3 sequence (DNA): TGTGCCAGCAGACATGGGGGGGGAAACACTGAAGCTTTCTTT. Amino acid sequence: CASRHGGGNTEAFF.

This sequence joins TRBV20-1 and TRBJ1-1; a possible D gene is TRBD1 (6 bases). This CDR3 comprises 16 residues. V was cut by 0 bases and J by 0 bases, with 14 bases left in between. The V gene's germline CDR1 is DFQATT and CDR2 SNEGSKA (reference sequence). The CDR3 sequence is CSARDVSQGLNTEAFF. The CDR3 region has the DNA TGCAGTGCTAGAGATGTGAGCCAGGGGCTGAACACTGAAGCTTTCTTT.

The V and J genes are TRBV20-1 and TRBJ1-2; possible D gene TRBD1, 6 bases. The ends were cut back, 6 bases at V and 4 bases at J, with 18 bases in the middle. Germline lookup yields CDR1 DFQATT and CDR2 SNEGSKA (reference sequence). The CDR3 extends over 14 amino acids. CDR3: CSATQGVGLYGYTF. CDR3 DNA sequence: TGCAGTGCAACACAGGGAGTGGGGCTCTATGGCTACACCTTC.

Regarding this clonotype: The DNA is left out, because the CDR3 cannot be placed on it with certainty; the CDR3 is given as TCRdb lists it. The chain combines TRBV30 with TRBJ2-1; the D segment call TRBD2 is taken from the table without a DNA check. Germline CDR1 is GTSNPN and CDR2 is SVGIG (reference sequence). The CDR3 adds up to 12 amino acids, both ends counted. CDR3 sequence: CAWTVAGGTRFF.

V and J are TRBV20-1 and TRBJ2-1; TRBD2 agrees at 13 bases. V lost 4 bases, J lost 9 bases, and 6 bases stayed unmatched. Per the germline V gene, CDR1 is DFQATT and CDR2 is SNEGSKA (reference sequence). CDR3 size: 14 residues. For the CDR3, the DNA is TGCAGTGCTAAGGGACTAGCGGGATTGCGTGAGCAGTTCTTC. It is translated as CSAKGLAGLREQFF.

This clonotype was observed many times. The V and J genes are TRBV4-3 and TRBJ1-5; possibly TRBD1 for D (5 bases). Trimming pared 0 bases from V and 4 bases from J, leaving 7 bases between. Germline V gene lookup returns CDR1 LGHNA and CDR2 YSLEER. The CDR3 is 14 residues long. CDR3 loop: CASSQDRVNQPQHF. The CDR3 region has the DNA TGCGCCAGCAGCCAAGACAGGGTTAATCAGCCCCAGCATTTT.

The chain is built from TRBV11-2 and TRBJ2-5, with TRBD1 matching 7 bases. The end of the DNA fits TRBJ2-7 better, so the J call may be wrong. The CDR3 is 13 residues long. The germline V gene has CDR1 SGHAT and CDR2 FQNNGV. For the CDR3, the DNA is TGTGCCAGCAGCTACAGGGGACCCTCCGAGCAGTACTTC. Translating it yields CASSYRGPSEQYF.

This clonotype was detected only a few times. The J gene is TRBJ2-3, the V gene TRBV5-1; 9 bases fit TRBD2. The CDR3 loop spans 14 amino acids. The germline V gene encodes CDR1 SGHRS and CDR2 YFSETQ. After removal of 7 bases from V and 0 bases from J, the junction contained 3 bases not matched to a gene. The CDR3 bases are TGCGCCAGCGAAACTAGCGGGAGCACAGATACGCAGTATTTT. Residues: CASETSGSTDTQYF. The variable domain in full, completed from reference TRBV5-1 and TRBJ2-3, reads KAGVTQTPRYLIKTRGQQVTLSCSPISGHRSVSWYQQTPGQGLQFLFEYFSETQRNKGNFPGRFSGRQFSNSRSEMNVSTLELGDSALYLCASETSGSTDTQYFGPGTRLTVL.

The rearrangement uses TRBV20-1 and TRBJ1-2; TRBD1 aligns across 7 bases. Trimming cost V 1 base and J 2 bases; bases outside gene matches: 4. This CDR3 is built from 14 residues. Germline CDR1 DFQATT, CDR2 SNEGSKA (reference sequence). The CDR3 spells CSARAGGRNYGYTF. CDR3 bases: TGCAGTGCTAGAGCAGGGGGTCGAAACTATGGCTACACCTTC.